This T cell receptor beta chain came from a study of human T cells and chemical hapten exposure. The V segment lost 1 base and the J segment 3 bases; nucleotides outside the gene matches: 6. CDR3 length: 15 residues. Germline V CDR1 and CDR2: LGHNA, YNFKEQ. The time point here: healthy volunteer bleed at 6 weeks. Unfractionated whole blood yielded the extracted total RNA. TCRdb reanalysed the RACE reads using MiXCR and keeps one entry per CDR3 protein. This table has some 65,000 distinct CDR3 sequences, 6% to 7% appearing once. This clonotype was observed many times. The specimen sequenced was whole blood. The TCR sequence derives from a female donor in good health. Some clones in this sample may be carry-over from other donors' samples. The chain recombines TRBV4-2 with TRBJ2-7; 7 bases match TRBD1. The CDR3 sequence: CASSQGWGQNYEQYF. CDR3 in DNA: TGTGCCAGCAGCCAAGGATGGGGACAGAACTACGAGCAGTACTTC.